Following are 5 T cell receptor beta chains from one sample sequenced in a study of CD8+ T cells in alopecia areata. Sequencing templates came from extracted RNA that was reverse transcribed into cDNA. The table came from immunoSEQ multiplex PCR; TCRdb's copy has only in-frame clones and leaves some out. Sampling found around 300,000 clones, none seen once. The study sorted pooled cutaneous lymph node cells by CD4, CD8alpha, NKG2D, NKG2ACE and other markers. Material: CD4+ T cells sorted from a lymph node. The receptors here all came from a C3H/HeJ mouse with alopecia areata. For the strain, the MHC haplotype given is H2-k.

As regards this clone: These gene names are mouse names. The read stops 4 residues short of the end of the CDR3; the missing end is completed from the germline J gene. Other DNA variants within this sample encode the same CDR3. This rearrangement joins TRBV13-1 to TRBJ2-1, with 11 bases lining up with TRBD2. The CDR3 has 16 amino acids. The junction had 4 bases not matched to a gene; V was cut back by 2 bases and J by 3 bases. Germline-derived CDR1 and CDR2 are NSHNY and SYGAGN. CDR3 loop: CASSEGTGGIYAEQFF. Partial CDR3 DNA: TGTGCCAGCAGTGAAGGGACTGGGGGTATCTATGCT.

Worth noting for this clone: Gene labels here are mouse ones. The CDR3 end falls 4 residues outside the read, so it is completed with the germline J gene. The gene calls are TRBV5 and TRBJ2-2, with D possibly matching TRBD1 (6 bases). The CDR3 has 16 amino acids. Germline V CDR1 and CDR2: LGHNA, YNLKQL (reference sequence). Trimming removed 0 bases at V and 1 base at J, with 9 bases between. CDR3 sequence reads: CASSQDAGQNTGQLYF. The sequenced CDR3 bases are TGTGCCAGCAGCCAAGATGCGGGACAAAACACCGGG.

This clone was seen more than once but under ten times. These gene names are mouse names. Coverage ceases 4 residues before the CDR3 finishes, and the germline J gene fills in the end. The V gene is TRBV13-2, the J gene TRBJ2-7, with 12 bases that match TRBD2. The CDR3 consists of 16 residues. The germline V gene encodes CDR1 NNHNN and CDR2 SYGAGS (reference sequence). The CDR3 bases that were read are TGTGCCAGCGGTGATAGAGACTGGGGGGGCGCGAAT. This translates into CASGDRDWGGAN. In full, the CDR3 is CASGDRDWGGANEQYF.

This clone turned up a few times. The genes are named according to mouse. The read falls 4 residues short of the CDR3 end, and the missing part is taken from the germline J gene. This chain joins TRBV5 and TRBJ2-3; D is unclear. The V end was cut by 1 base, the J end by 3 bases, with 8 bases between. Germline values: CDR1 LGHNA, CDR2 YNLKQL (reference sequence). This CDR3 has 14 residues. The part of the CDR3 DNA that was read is TGTGCCAGCAGCCAAGTTGGGTTCGCAGAA. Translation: CASSQVGFAE. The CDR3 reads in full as CASSQVGFAETLYF.

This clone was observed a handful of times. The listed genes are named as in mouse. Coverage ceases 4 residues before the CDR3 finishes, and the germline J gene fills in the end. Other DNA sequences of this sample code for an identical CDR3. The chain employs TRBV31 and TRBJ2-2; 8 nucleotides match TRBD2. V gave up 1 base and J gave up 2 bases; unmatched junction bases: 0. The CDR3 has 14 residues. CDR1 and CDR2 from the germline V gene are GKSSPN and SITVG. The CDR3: CAWSRTGNTGQLYF. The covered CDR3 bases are TGTGCCTGGAGTCGGACTGGGAACACCGGG.